This entry lists 10 T cell receptor beta chains sequenced from one sample in a study of T cells expressing NK-cell markers. Reanalyzing the 5' RACE reads, TCRdb keeps one entry per CDR3 protein, without DNA. Its table lists 200,000 to 300,000 distinct CDR3 sequences. What was sequenced was blood T cells: a sorted CD56 or NKG2C T cell subset, CD4+ or CD8+ T cells, or bulk PBMC T cells (not recorded which). The receptors come from a woman between 18 and 69 years old in good health.

The V call is TRBV3-1, the J call TRBJ1-1. Germline CDR1 and CDR2: LGHDT and YNNKEL (reference sequence). The CDR3 is made up of 11 amino acids. The CDR3 region is CASSQGVAAFF.

The chain uses TRBV20-1 and TRBJ1-5; TCRdb's D call of TRBD1 is untestable without DNA. Germline V CDR1 and CDR2: DFQATT, SNEGSKA (reference sequence). The CDR3 totals 12 residues. The CDR3 protein is CRADGINQPQHF.

V usage is TRBV6-2 or TRBV6-3 and J usage is TRBJ1-5; lacking DNA, the TRBD1 call made by TCRdb goes unchecked. Germline V CDR1 and CDR2: MNHEY, SVGEGT. CDR3 size: 18 residues. The CDR3 spells CASSYLRDRGYFDQPQHF.

The V gene is TRBV4-3, the J gene TRBJ2-2; TCRdb outputs TRBD1, but without DNA this stays unchecked. CDR1 is LGHNA, CDR2 YSLEER, per germline. This CDR3 contains 17 residues. CDR3 sequence: CASSHPQGVQGTGELFF.

J is TRBJ1-4 and V is TRBV27. The CDR3 consists of 16 residues. In germline, CDR1 is MNHEY, CDR2 SMNVEV (reference sequence). The CDR3 loop reads CASSPQGQPANEKLFF.

The rearrangement joins TRBV28 to TRBJ2-1; TCRdb's D call, TRBD1, is unchecked because there is no DNA. This CDR3 contains 14 residues. The V gene's germline CDR1 is MDHEN and CDR2 SYDVKM. The chain's CDR3 is CASRPRQGGTGQFF.

The chain couples TRBV5-1 to TRBJ2-7; TCRdb's D call, TRBD2, is unchecked because there is no DNA. Germline V gives CDR1 SGHRS, CDR2 YFSETQ. This CDR3 comprises 14 residues. CDR3: CASSVSGIGYEQYF.

The chain combines TRBV7-2 with TRBJ2-3; TCRdb's assignment of TRBD2 cannot be checked, as there is no DNA. This CDR3 region has 15 residues. Germline V CDR1 and CDR2: SGHTA, FQGNSA. CDR3 in amino acids: CASSRRLASTDTQYF.

V and J are TRBV7-2 and TRBJ1-5; lacking DNA, the TRBD1 call made by TCRdb goes unchecked. The CDR3 is 14 residues long. Germline V gives CDR1 SGHTA, CDR2 FQGNSA. This CDR3 reads CASSPGQSQGAQHF.

This chain joins TRBV5-4 and TRBJ2-5; TCRdb calls TRBD1, which cannot be checked without DNA. Germline values: CDR1 SGHNT, CDR2 YYREEE (reference sequence). The CDR3 consists of 15 residues. The CDR3 sequence is CASSLFSGLGETQYF.